The 4 T cell receptor beta chains below all came from one sample that was sequenced in a study of blood T cell repertoires in COVID-19. Produced via immunoSEQ multiplex PCR; TCRdb's table is partial and in-frame only. The sample lists around 210,000 clones, 70% to 85% seen once, with around 14% in the top ten. Sequencing used peripheral blood. The receptors shown here come from a human donor in a cohort sampled during active COVID-19.

The CDR3 nucleotides are TGTGCCAGCAGCCCGGACAGCCAAGAGACCCAGTACTTC. This codes for CASSPDSQETQYF. The rearrangement links TRBV28 to TRBJ2-5, with D perhaps TRBD1 (6 bases). CDR1 is MDHEN and CDR2 is SYDVKM in the germline V gene. V lost 6 bases and J lost 1, with 9 bases in between. CDR3 length: 13 residues. The full variable domain, its missing parts supplied by reference TRBV28 and TRBJ2-5, is DVKVTQSSRYLVKRTGEKVFLECVQDMDHENMFWYRQDPGLGLRLIYFSYDVKMKEKGDIPEGYSVSREKKERFSLILESASTNQTSMYLCASSPDSQETQYFGPGTRLLVL.

This chain uses TRBV6-5 with TRBJ2-2; TRBD1 matches 7 bases. The V gene's germline CDR1 is MNHEY and CDR2 SVGAGI. V lost 5 bases, J lost 6 bases, and 3 bases stayed unmatched. The CDR3 contains 13 residues. This CDR3 reads CASSPQGAGELFF. The CDR3 DNA follows: TGTGCCAGCAGTCCCCAGGGGGCCGGGGAGCTGTTTTTT.

This clone was detected once. The rearrangement uses TRBV5-4 and TRBJ2-3, with TRBD1 identical over 7 bases. The J segment lost 2 bases and the V segment lost 1 base, leaving 1 base of the junction unmatched. In germline, CDR1 is SGHNT, CDR2 YYREEE (reference sequence). This CDR3 has 14 residues. The CDR3 protein is CASSLTGVTDTQYF. Written as DNA, the CDR3 is TGTGCCAGCAGCTTGACAGGGGTCACAGATACGCAGTATTTT.

The V gene is TRBV28, the J gene TRBJ1-1; TRBD1 matches 7 bases. Looked up from germline, CDR1 is MDHEN and CDR2 is SYDVKM. CDR3 length equals 16 residues. The V segment lost 3 bases and the J segment 1 base; nucleotides outside the gene matches: 8. Here the CDR3 reads CASSFLSNRGNTEAFF. DNA of the CDR3: TGTGCCAGCAGTTTTCTAAGTAACAGGGGGAACACTGAAGCTTTCTTT.